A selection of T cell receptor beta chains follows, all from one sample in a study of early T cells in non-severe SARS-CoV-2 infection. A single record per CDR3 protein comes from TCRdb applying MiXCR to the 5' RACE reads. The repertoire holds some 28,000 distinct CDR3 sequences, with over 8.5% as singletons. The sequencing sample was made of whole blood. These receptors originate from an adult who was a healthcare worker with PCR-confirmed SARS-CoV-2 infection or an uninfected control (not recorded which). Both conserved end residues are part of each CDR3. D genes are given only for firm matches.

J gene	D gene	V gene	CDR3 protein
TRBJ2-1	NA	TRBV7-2	CASRDLNEQFF
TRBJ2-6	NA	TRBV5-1	CASRSAERSGANVLTF
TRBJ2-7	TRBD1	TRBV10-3	CAIKTGTGPYEQYF
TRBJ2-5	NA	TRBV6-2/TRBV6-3	CASSYFQGMETQYF
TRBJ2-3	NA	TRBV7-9	CASSLQLANTDTQYF
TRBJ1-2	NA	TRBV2	CASKADNYGYTF
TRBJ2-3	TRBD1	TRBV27	CASSLPRGRDFTDTQYF
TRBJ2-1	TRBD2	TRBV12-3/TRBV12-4	CASRRLAGRPFF
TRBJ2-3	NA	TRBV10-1	CASSESVGVGRTDTQYF
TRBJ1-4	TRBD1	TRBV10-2	CASARTGRELFF
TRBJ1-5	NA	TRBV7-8	CASSLVAGALDQPQHF
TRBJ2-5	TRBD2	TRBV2	CASSGVAGDQETQYF
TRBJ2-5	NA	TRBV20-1	CSARLRGQETQYF
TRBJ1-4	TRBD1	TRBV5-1	CASSFTGGRGEKLFF
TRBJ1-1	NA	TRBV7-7	CASSGGAGTEAFF